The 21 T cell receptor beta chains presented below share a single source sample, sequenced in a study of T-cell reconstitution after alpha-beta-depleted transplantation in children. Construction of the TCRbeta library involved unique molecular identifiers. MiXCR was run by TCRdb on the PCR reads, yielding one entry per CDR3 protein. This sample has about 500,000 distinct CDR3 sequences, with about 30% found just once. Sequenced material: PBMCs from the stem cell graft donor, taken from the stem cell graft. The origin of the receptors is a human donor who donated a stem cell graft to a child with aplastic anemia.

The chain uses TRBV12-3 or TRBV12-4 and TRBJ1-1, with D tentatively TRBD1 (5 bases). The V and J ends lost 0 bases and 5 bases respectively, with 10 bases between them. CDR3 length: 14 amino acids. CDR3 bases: TGTGCCAGCAGTTTAGCGCGGGGGGGAACTGAAGCTTTCTTT. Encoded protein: CASSLARGGTEAFF.

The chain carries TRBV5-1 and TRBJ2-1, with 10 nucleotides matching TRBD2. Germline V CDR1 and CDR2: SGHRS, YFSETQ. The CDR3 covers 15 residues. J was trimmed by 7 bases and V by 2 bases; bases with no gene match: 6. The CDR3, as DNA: TGCGCCAGCAGCTTTACGGCTAGCGGGAGTAATGAGCAGTTCTTC. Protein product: CASSFTASGSNEQFF.

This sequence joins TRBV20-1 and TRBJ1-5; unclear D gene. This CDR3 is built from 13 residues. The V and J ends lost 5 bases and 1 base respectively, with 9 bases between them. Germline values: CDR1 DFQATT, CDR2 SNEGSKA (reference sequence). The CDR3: CSAEALSNQPQHF. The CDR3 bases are TGCAGTGCTGAAGCTCTGAGCAATCAGCCCCAGCATTTT.

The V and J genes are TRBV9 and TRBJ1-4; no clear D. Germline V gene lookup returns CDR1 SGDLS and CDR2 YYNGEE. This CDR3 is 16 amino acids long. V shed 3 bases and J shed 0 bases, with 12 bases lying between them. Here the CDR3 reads CASSGYAGTTNEKLFF. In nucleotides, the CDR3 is TGTGCCAGCAGCGGATATGCAGGAACAACTAATGAAAAACTGTTTTTT.

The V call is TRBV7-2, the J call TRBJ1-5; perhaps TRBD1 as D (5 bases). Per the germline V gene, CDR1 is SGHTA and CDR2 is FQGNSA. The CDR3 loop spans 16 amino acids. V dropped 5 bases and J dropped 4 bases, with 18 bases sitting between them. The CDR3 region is CASSLQGLLRNQPQHF. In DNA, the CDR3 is TGTGCCAGCAGCCTCCAGGGCCTCCTCCGGAATCAGCCCCAGCATTTT. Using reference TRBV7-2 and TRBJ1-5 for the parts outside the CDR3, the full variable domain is GAGVSQSPSNKVTEKGKDVELRCDPISGHTALYWYRQSLGQGLEFLIYFQGNSAPDKSGLPSDRFSAERTGGSVSTLTIQRTQQEDSAVYLCASSLQGLLRNQPQHFGDGTRLSIL.

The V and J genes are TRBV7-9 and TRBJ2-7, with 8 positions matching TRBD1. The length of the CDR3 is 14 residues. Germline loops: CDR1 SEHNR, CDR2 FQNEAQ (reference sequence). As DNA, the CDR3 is TGTGCCTGCAGCCCTTCGGACAGGGCCTACGAGCAGTACGTC. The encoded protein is CACSPSDRAYEQYV.

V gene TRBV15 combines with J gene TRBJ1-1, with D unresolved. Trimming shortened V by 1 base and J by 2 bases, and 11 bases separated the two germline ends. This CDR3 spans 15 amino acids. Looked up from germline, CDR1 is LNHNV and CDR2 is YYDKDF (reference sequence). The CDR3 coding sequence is TGTGCCACCAGCAGAGGTACAGCCTTCAACACTGAAGCTTTCTTT. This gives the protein CATSRGTAFNTEAFF.

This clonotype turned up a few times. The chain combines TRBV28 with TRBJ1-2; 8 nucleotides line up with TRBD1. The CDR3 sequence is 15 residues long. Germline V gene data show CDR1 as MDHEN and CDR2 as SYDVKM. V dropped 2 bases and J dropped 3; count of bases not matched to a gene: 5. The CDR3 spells CASSLGGQVYYGYTF. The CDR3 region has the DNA TGTGCCAGCAGTTTAGGGGGACAGGTATACTATGGCTACACCTTC.

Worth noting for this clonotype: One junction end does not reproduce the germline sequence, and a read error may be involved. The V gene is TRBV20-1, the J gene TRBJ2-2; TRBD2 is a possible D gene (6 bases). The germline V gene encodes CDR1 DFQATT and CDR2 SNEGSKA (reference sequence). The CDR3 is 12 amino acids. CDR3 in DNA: TGCACTGCTAGAGCGGGCATCGGGGAGCTGTTTTTT. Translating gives CTARAGIGELFF.

The CDR3 region has the DNA TGTGCCAGCAGCTCGGAGGCCCCTCAAGAGACCCAGTACTTC. Protein: CASSSEAPQETQYF. The chain joins TRBV7-2 to TRBJ2-5; a weak D match, TRBD2 (5 bases). CDR1 is SGHTA, CDR2 FQGNSA, per germline. Trimming took off 4 bases at V and 2 bases at J, with 11 bases between the two ends. The CDR3 extends over 14 amino acids. Full variable domain (rest looked up from reference TRBV7-2 and TRBJ2-5): GAGVSQSPSNKVTEKGKDVELRCDPISGHTALYWYRQSLGQGLEFLIYFQGNSAPDKSGLPSDRFSAERTGGSVSTLTIQRTQQEDSAVYLCASSSEAPQETQYFGPGTRLLVL.

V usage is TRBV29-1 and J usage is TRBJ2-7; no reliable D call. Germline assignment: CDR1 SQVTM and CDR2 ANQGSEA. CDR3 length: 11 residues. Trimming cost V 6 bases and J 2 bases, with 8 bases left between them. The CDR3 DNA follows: TGCAGCGTGACATGGGCCTACGAGCAGTACTTC. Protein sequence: CSVTWAYEQYF.

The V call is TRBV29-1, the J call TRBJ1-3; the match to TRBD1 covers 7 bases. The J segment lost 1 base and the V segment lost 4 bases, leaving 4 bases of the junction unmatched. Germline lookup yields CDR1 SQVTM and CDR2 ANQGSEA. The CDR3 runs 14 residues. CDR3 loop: CSVASGGSGNTIYF. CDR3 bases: TGCAGCGTTGCATCAGGGGGATCTGGAAACACCATATATTTT. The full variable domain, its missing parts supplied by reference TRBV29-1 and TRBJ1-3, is SAVISQKPSRDICQRGTSLTIQCQVDSQVTMMFWYRQQPGQSLTLIATANQGSEATYESGFVIDKFPISRPNLTFSTLTVSNMSPEDSSIYLCSVASGGSGNTIYFGEGSWLTVV.

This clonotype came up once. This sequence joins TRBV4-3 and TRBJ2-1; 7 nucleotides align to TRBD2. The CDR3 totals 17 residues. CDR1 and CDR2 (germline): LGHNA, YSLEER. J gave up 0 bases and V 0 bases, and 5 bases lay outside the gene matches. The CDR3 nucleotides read TGCGCCAGCAGCCAAGACACCGGGAGGAGCTCCTACAATGAGCAGTTCTTC. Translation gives CASSQDTGRSSYNEQFF.

CDR3 sequence reads: CASSLAANRVDTQYF. The CDR3 region has the DNA TGTGCCAGCAGCTTAGCCGCAAACAGGGTAGATACGCAGTATTTT. The gene calls are TRBV7-2 and TRBJ2-3; perhaps TRBD1 as D (6 bases). V was cut by 0 bases and J by 5 bases, with 12 bases left in between. Germline-derived CDR1 and CDR2 are SGHTA and FQGNSA. This CDR3 is built from 15 residues.

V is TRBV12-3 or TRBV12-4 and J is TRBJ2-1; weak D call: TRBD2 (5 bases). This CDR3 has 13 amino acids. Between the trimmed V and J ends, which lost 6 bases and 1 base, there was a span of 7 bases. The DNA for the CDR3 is TGTGCCAGCAGGGACTTATCCTACAATGAGCAGTTCTTC. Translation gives CASRDLSYNEQFF.

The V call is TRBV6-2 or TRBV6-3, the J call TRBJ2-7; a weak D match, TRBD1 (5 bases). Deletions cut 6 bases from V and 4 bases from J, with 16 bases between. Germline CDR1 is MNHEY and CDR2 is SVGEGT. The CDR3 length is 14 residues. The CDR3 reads CASSQGVSSYEQYF. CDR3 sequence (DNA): TGTGCCAGCAGCCAGGGCGTCTCCTCTTACGAGCAGTACTTC.

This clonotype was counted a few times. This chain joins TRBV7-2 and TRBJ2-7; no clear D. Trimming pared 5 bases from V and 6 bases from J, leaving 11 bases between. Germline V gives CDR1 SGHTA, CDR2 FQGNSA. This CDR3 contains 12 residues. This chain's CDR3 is CASSTPGGEQYV. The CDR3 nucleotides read TGTGCCAGCAGCACCCCGGGCGGCGAGCAGTACGTC.

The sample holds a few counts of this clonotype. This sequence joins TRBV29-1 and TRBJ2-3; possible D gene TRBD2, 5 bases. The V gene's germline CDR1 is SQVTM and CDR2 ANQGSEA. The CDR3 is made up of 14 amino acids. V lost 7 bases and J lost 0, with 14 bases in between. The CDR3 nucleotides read TGCAGCGCCGCGCCAGCGGCAAGCACAGATACGCAGTATTTT. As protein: CSAAPAASTDTQYF.

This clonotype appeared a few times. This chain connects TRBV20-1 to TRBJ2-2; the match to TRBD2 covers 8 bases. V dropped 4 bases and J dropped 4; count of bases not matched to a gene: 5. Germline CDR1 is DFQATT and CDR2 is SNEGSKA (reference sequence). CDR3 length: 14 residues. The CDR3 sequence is CSATSGRGTGELFF. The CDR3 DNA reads TGCAGTGCTACAAGCGGGAGAGGCACCGGGGAGCTGTTTTTT.

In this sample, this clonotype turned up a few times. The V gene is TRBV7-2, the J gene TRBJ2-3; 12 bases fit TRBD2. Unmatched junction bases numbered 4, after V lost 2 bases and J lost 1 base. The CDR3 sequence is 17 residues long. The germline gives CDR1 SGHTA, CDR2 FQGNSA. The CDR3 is CASSLLLAGGRTDTQYF. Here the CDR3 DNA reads TGTGCCAGCAGCTTATTACTAGCGGGAGGACGCACAGATACGCAGTATTTT.

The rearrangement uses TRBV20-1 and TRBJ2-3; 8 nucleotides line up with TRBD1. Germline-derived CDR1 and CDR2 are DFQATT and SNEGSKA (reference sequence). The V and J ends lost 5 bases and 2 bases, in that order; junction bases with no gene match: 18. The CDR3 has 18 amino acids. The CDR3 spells CSAVSGTGVSRFTDTQYF. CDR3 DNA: TGCAGTGCTGTCTCCGGGACAGGTGTTTCGCGGTTCACAGATACGCAGTATTTT.